Each of the 3 T cell receptor beta chains below was sequenced from the same sample in a study of blood T cells in healthy people across ages. Then a second PCR, running roughly 7 to 11 cycles, was carried out with a sample-barcoded 5' primer and a J-beta primer mix. TCRdb redid the calling of the 5' RACE reads with MiXCR, one entry per CDR3 protein. Of some 790,000 distinct CDR3 sequences detected, under 35% appear once; the ten largest clones hold approximately 15%. Sequencing was done on a sample of blood. All receptors derive from a woman of 80 years or more in good health.

This chain joins TRBV6-5 and TRBJ2-5, with TRBD2 identical over 9 bases. V was pared by 6 bases and J by 11 bases, with 16 bases of the junction left unmatched. The germline gives CDR1 MNHEY, CDR2 SVGAGI. This CDR3 region has 15 residues. The CDR3, as DNA: TGTGCCAGCAGGTTCGCGGGGGGGTACTACAATAAGCAGTACTTC. This translates into CASRFAGGYYNKQYF.

This clonotype was counted only a few times. The chain has TRBV4-3 and TRBJ2-2, with D possibly called TRBD1 or TRBD2 (5 bases each). The V end lost 0 bases, the J end lost 6 bases, and 14 bases lay between the germline ends. CDR1 is LGHNA, CDR2 YSLEER, per germline. The CDR3 consists of 16 residues. The DNA for the CDR3 is TGCGCCAGCAGCCAAGAGGCGGGCAGGGCGGCCGGGGAGCTGTTTTTT. This gives the protein CASSQEAGRAAGELFF.

The chain has TRBV5-6 and TRBJ2-2; unclear D gene. V was pared by 1 base and J by 5 bases, with 9 bases between. The CDR3 is made up of 14 amino acids. Germline values: CDR1 SGHDT, CDR2 YYEEEE. CDR3 nucleotide sequence: TGTGCCAGCAGCTTGCCGAGCATTACCGGGGAGCTGTTTTTT. This codes for CASSLPSITGELFF.